What follows describes a single T cell receptor beta chain. TCRdb reprocessed the PCR reads with MiXCR, giving one entry per CDR3 protein. The repertoire holds approximately 13,000 distinct CDR3 sequences, with 40% to 50% as singletons. This sample is part of a study of tumor-infiltrating lymphocytes in oesophageal squamous cell carcinoma. Trimming took 6 bases from V and 4 from J, leaving 12 bases between them. Germline V gives CDR1 SGHAT, CDR2 FQNNGV. The CDR3 covers 13 residues. The TCR was taken from a male donor with esophageal squamous cell carcinoma. The sample comprised blood. The chain combines TRBV11-2 with TRBJ2-5; D perhaps matches TRBD1 (6 bases). CDR3 DNA sequence: TGTGCCAGCAGTAGGGGGAAGGGAGAGACCCAGTACTTC. Amino acids: CASSRGKGETQYF.